One T cell receptor beta chain is described in this entry. Antigen unknown. Germline-derived CDR1 and CDR2 are MGHDK and SYGVNS. There are 15 residues in the CDR3. The V end lost 2 bases, the J end lost 1 base, and 12 bases lay between the germline ends. TCRdb recomputed calls from the 5' RACE reads with MiXCR, one row per CDR3 protein. The sample contains roughly 200,000 distinct CDR3 sequences, about 16% of which appear only once. The record originates from a study of identical twins. Findings of the study overall: Compared with models, monozygotic twins showed more out-of-frame TCR alpha sharing.

The same sample was also used in a study of T cells expressing NK-cell markers. This second study says: Just one sequenced donor of eight was HCMV-seronegative, while seven were seropositive. Topping the CD3+CD56-NKG2C+ fraction as well were these clonotypes, in several donors. The study left the HCMV specificity of expanded NKG2C+ T cell clones unresolved.

This TCR was recovered from a woman aged 18 to 35 in good health. The chain recombines TRBV25-1 with TRBJ2-7, with D tentatively TRBD2 (5 bases). Sequencing was done on a sample of CD8+ T cells sorted from blood. CDR3 region: CASSEGSRGSYEQYF. The CDR3 DNA sequence: TGTGCCAGCAGTGAAGGTAGTAGAGGGTCCTACGAGCAGTACTTC.